Below, 29 T cell receptor beta chains from the same sample are listed, as sequenced in a study of T cell responses to AZD1222 COVID-19 vaccine. Sequenced by immunoSEQ multiplex PCR; TCRdb stores in-frame clones only, minus some. Of 75,000 to 100,000 clones in the sample, more than 75% are singletons; the top ten hold approximately 2.8%. Sequences were derived from peripheral blood, sampled on day 0 of AZD1222 vaccination. Receptors originate from an adult in good health.

This chain connects TRBV7-2 to TRBJ1-5; tentatively, D is TRBD1 (5 bases). Germline CDR1 reads SGHTA; CDR2 reads FQGNSA. V was cut by 2 bases and J by 4 bases, with 9 bases left in between. The CDR3 sequence is 14 residues long. The CDR3 spells CASSLLAGNQPQHF. The DNA for the CDR3 is TGTGCCAGCAGCTTATTGGCAGGGAATCAGCCCCAGCATTTT.

The chain employs TRBV6-2 or TRBV6-3 and TRBJ2-7; 10 nucleotides agree with TRBD1. Germline CDR1 reads MNHEY; CDR2 reads SVGEGT. The CDR3 extends over 15 amino acids. V shed 6 bases and J 2 bases; nucleotides not matched to a gene: 7. The CDR3 region has the DNA TGTGCCAGCAGCCTCCGGGACAGGGGCCCCTACGAGCAGTACTTC. Amino acids: CASSLRDRGPYEQYF.

The chain carries TRBV6-4 and TRBJ1-5; no definite D call. Germline CDR1 reads MRHNA; CDR2 reads SNTAGT. The germline V and J ends were trimmed by 4 bases and 1 base, with 5 bases remaining between them. The CDR3 is 13 residues long. CDR3 coding DNA: TGTGCCAGCAGTGCGGGCAGCAATCAGCCCCAGCATTTT. Its protein product is CASSAGSNQPQHF.

V is TRBV27 and J is TRBJ2-3; D is uncertain. V shed 4 bases and J shed 5 bases, with 7 bases lying between them. The CDR3 contains 12 residues. Germline loops: CDR1 MNHEY, CDR2 SMNVEV (reference sequence). The CDR3 bases are TGTGCCAGCAGTTCTCCCTTAGATACGCAGTATTTT. As protein: CASSSPLDTQYF.

V and J are TRBV10-3 and TRBJ1-3; D call uncertain. The length of the CDR3 is 12 residues. Germline assignment: CDR1 ENHRY and CDR2 SYGVKD. The germline V and J ends were trimmed by 7 bases and 2 bases, with 6 bases remaining between them. CDR3 amino acids: CAIMLPGNTIYF. In nucleotides, the CDR3 is TGTGCCATCATGCTTCCTGGAAACACCATATATTTT.

The V gene is TRBV5-6, the J gene TRBJ2-5, with 7 bases lining up with TRBD2. With 4 bases clipped from V and 2 bases from J, the junction kept 2 bases outside the gene matches. There are 13 residues in the CDR3. CDR1 SGHDT and CDR2 YYEEEE come from the germline V gene. The chain's CDR3 is CASSPGLQETQYF. As DNA, the CDR3 is TGTGCCAGCAGCCCGGGACTACAAGAGACCCAGTACTTC.

The V and J genes are TRBV19 and TRBJ2-1, with 13 bases identical to TRBD2. The CDR3 is made up of 15 amino acids. With 7 bases clipped from V and 2 bases from J, the junction kept 2 bases outside the gene matches. Germline CDR1 is LNHDA and CDR2 is SQIVND (reference sequence). In DNA, the CDR3 is TGTGCCAGTACCGGACTAGCGGGGGCCTACAATGAGCAGTTCTTC. It is translated as CASTGLAGAYNEQFF.

This clone has only a few counts. The gene calls are TRBV4-1 and TRBJ2-7; D not certain. V was clipped by 1 base and J by 2 bases, with 6 bases between them. In germline, CDR1 is MGHRA, CDR2 YSYEKL. The CDR3 totals 13 residues. The chain's CDR3 is CASSQGGTYEQYF. CDR3 coding DNA: TGCGCCAGCAGCCAAGGAGGAACCTACGAGCAGTACTTC.

This clone was picked up one time. This sequence joins TRBV28 and TRBJ2-7; TRBD2 matches at 10 bases. Per the germline V gene, CDR1 is MDHEN and CDR2 is SYDVKM. V was clipped by 3 bases and J by 4 bases; unmatched bases: 12. CDR3 size: 17 residues. The CDR3 sequence: CASSFPLSGRGSYEQYF. The CDR3 DNA sequence: TGTGCCAGCAGTTTCCCCCTAAGCGGGAGGGGTTCATACGAGCAGTACTTC.

The chain employs TRBV10-2 and TRBJ1-1; no clear D gene. Trimming took 3 bases from V and 1 from J, leaving 9 bases between them. Germline loops: CDR1 WSHSY, CDR2 SAAADI. The CDR3 runs 14 residues. CDR3 nucleotide sequence: TGCGCCAGCAGTGATCACAGAACGAACACTGAAGCTTTCTTT. It codes for CASSDHRTNTEAFF.

The V gene is TRBV6-4, the J gene TRBJ1-5; 8 nucleotides align to TRBD1. J was trimmed by 6 bases and V by 6 bases; bases with no gene match: 7. This CDR3 spans 14 amino acids. Per the germline V gene, CDR1 is MRHNA and CDR2 is SNTAGT. In nucleotides, the CDR3 is TGTGCCAGCAGCTTACAGGGGGGATTTCAGCCCCAGCATTTT. It specifies CASSLQGGFQPQHF.

J is TRBJ2-2 and V is TRBV5-1; D possibly corresponds to TRBD2 (5 bases). The CDR3 contains 13 residues. Germline-derived CDR1 and CDR2 are SGHRS and YFSETQ. Trimming stripped 0 bases from V and 5 bases from J, with 5 bases between. The CDR3 nucleotides read TGCGCCAGCAGCTTGGCGGGAACCGGGGAGCTGTTTTTT. It codes for CASSLAGTGELFF. The full variable domain, in which reference TRBV5-1 and TRBJ2-2 provide the parts outside the CDR3, is KAGVTQTPRYLIKTRGQQVTLSCSPISGHRSVSWYQQTPGQGLQFLFEYFSETQRNKGNFPGRFSGRQFSNSRSEMNVSTLELGDSALYLCASSLAGTGELFFGEGSRLTVL.

This clone was seen only a few times. The chain uses TRBV4-1 and TRBJ2-5; 7 positions match TRBD2. There are 17 residues in the CDR3. CDR1 is MGHRA and CDR2 is YSYEKL in the germline V gene. After removal of 4 bases from V and 5 bases from J, the junction contained 16 bases not matched to a gene. CDR3 residues: CASSPLVEGGNRETQYF. CDR3 in DNA: TGCGCCAGCAGCCCCTTGGTCGAGGGAGGGAACCGTGAGACCCAGTACTTC.

The genes are TRBV4-3 and TRBJ2-1; the D gene is possibly TRBD2 (5 bases). Germline CDR1 and CDR2: LGHNA and YSLEER. The CDR3 contains 18 residues. V gave up 1 base and J gave up 6 bases, with 22 bases separating them. CDR3 sequence: CASSQVALLRTFANEQFF. CDR3 DNA sequence: TGCGCCAGCAGCCAAGTGGCCTTGTTGCGGACTTTTGCCAATGAGCAGTTCTTC.

The chain combines TRBV27 with TRBJ1-1, with TRBD1 matching 9 bases. CDR3 length: 17 amino acids. V gave up 3 bases and J gave up 1 base; unmatched junction bases: 9. In germline, CDR1 is MNHEY, CDR2 SMNVEV (reference sequence). The CDR3 DNA follows: TGTGCCAGCAGTTTTCGTATGGGACAGGGATCGAACACTGAAGCTTTCTTT. This encodes CASSFRMGQGSNTEAFF.

The V gene is TRBV12-5, the J gene TRBJ2-5, with TRBD1 as a possible D gene (8 bases). This CDR3 is built from 15 residues. CDR1 and CDR2 (germline): LGHNT, FRNRAP. Deletions cut 1 base from V and 6 bases from J, with 15 bases between. The DNA for the CDR3 is TGTGCTAGTGGTTTGGGACAACAGGGGGGGAAGACCCAGTACTTC. Its protein product is CASGLGQQGGKTQYF.

This clone was recorded only once. The V and J genes are TRBV4-1 and TRBJ1-2; D gene unclear. V was cut by 0 bases and J by 5 bases, with 7 bases left in between. CDR3 length: 13 residues. Germline CDR1 is MGHRA and CDR2 is YSYEKL. CDR3 sequence: CASSQDEKYGYTF. DNA of the CDR3: TGCGCCAGCAGCCAAGACGAGAAATATGGCTACACCTTC.

The chain uses TRBV11-2 and TRBJ2-1; D is tentatively TRBD1 or TRBD2 (5 bases each). Per germline, CDR1 SGHAT and CDR2 FQNNGV. V shed 1 base and J shed 8 bases, with 15 bases lying between them. This CDR3 spans 15 amino acids. Written as DNA, the CDR3 is TGTGCCAGCAGCTTAGGGGTTGGGGGAATCCATGAGCAGTTCTTC. Residues: CASSLGVGGIHEQFF.

V gene TRBV30 combines with J gene TRBJ1-3; unclear D gene. The CDR3 consists of 14 residues. Germline CDR1 GTSNPN, CDR2 SVGIG (reference sequence). Trimming cost V 1 base and J 2 bases, with 9 bases left between them. The CDR3 coding sequence is TGTGCCTGGAGTGGATTTATCGCTGGAAACACCATATATTTT. As protein: CAWSGFIAGNTIYF.

The chain carries TRBV2 and TRBJ2-1; D tentatively reads TRBD1 or TRBD2 (5 bases each). Trimming removed 2 bases from V and 15 bases from J, with 14 bases in between. Germline CDR1 SNHLY, CDR2 FYNNEI. There are 12 residues in the CDR3. The CDR3 sequence is CASSELGESRFF. The CDR3 DNA follows: TGTGCCAGCAGTGAATTGGGGGAGTCTCGGTTCTTC.

The chain uses TRBV28 and TRBJ1-4; D is unclear. The V end lost 4 bases, the J end lost 4 bases, and 10 bases lay between the germline ends. The CDR3 extends over 14 amino acids. The germline V gene has CDR1 MDHEN and CDR2 SYDVKM. The CDR3 region has the DNA TGTGCCAGCAGTTGGACGGATCTTAATGAAAAACTGTTTTTT. Translated: CASSWTDLNEKLFF.

DNA for the CDR3: TGTGCCAGCAGATTACAGGGGGCGGCCTACAATGAGCAGTTCTTC. This sequence encodes CASRLQGAAYNEQFF. The chain is built from TRBV6-6 and TRBJ2-1; TRBD1 aligns across 9 bases. Germline V lookup: CDR1 MNHNY, CDR2 SVGAGI (reference sequence). The CDR3 runs to 15 residues. After removal of 6 bases from V and 2 bases from J, the junction contained 5 bases not matched to a gene.

This clone was observed a handful of times. The genes are TRBV3-1 (or the pseudogene TRBV3-2) and TRBJ2-1; D not certain. This CDR3 contains 12 residues. Germline lookup yields CDR1 LGHDT and CDR2 YNNKEL (reference sequence). The germline V and J ends were trimmed by 1 base and 6 bases, with 4 bases remaining between them. This chain's CDR3 is CASSQGLNEQFF. The CDR3, as DNA: TGTGCCAGCAGCCAAGGCCTCAATGAGCAGTTCTTC.

This chain links TRBV7-8 with TRBJ1-5, with D unclear. The CDR3 sequence is 13 residues long. Trimming pared 1 base from V and 2 bases from J, leaving 3 bases between. Germline CDR1 SGHVS, CDR2 FQNEAQ. This CDR3 reads CASSLDGNQPQHF. CDR3 nucleotide sequence: TGTGCCAGCAGCTTAGATGGCAATCAGCCCCAGCATTTT.

J is TRBJ2-4 and V is TRBV4-1; no clear D. Trimming left V 3 bases short and J 0 bases short, with 9 bases between. Germline V lookup: CDR1 MGHRA, CDR2 YSYEKL. CDR3 length equals 15 residues. The CDR3 nucleotides read TGCGCCAGCAGCCACTGGACGCTAGCCAAAAACATTCAGTACTTC. Amino acid sequence: CASSHWTLAKNIQYF.

This chain connects TRBV28 to TRBJ2-3, with TRBD2 identical over 7 bases. Trimming removed 5 bases from V and 2 bases from J; junction bases left unmatched: 10. The CDR3 covers 16 residues. Germline values: CDR1 MDHEN, CDR2 SYDVKM. DNA for the CDR3: TGTGCCAGCAGTCCGGGGGGTGAGGGGCACACAGATACGCAGTATTTT. Protein: CASSPGGEGHTDTQYF.

This clone was seen just once. This chain joins TRBV27 and TRBJ2-1; D unclear. Germline V lookup: CDR1 MNHEY, CDR2 SMNVEV (reference sequence). Trimming stripped 5 bases from V and 0 bases from J, with 11 bases between. The CDR3 is 15 amino acids. CDR3 sequence: CASSMNWASYNEQFF. The CDR3 bases are TGTGCCAGCAGTATGAATTGGGCCTCCTACAATGAGCAGTTCTTC.

The V gene is TRBV10-3, the J gene TRBJ2-1; 9 bases are a match to TRBD2. Losses at the gene ends were 6 bases for V and 4 bases for J; bases not matched to a gene: 10. This CDR3 contains 16 residues. The V gene's germline CDR1 is ENHRY and CDR2 SYGVKD. CDR3 amino acids: CAISEISGSRYNEQFF. The CDR3 DNA is TGTGCCATCAGCGAGATTAGCGGGAGTCGGTACAATGAGCAGTTCTTC.

The table lists this clone with a count of one. This chain joins TRBV27 and TRBJ2-1, with 9 bases matching TRBD1. The CDR3 runs 15 residues. Germline V gives CDR1 MNHEY, CDR2 SMNVEV (reference sequence). V dropped 7 bases and J dropped 6; count of bases not matched to a gene: 10. CDR3 loop: CASTWTGELGNEQFF. The CDR3 DNA reads as TGTGCCAGCACGTGGACAGGGGAACTAGGCAATGAGCAGTTCTTC.